The 14 T cell receptor beta chains given below trace back to one sample, sequenced in a study of blood T cells in healthy people across ages (dated by TCRdb to between 2015 and 2017). Library method: 5' RACE. For sequencing, an Illumina HiSeq 2500 was employed. The second PCR ran for roughly 7 to 12 cycles and used a J-beta primer mix along with a sample-barcoded 5' primer. TCRdb handled the public reads itself, with Q25 trimming in fastp and clone calling in MiXCR, and kept productive beta chains. Duplicate CDR3 protein sequences are folded into a single record with the most common DNA and genes. Here the sample has about 780,000 distinct CDR3 sequences; around 50% occur a single time. 15% to 20% of the sample is in the top ten clones. Sequencing used blood. The receptors were gathered from an elderly man in good health.

This clonotype was seen ten or more times. The chain combines TRBV5-1 with TRBJ2-1; 7 nucleotides line up with TRBD2. The CDR3 spans 15 residues. Germline trimming cut 7 bases from V and 8 bases from J; bases unmatched to any gene: 15. CDR1 and CDR2 from the germline V gene are SGHRS and YFSETQ. The CDR3 DNA reads as TGCGCCAGCCGCCGATCGGGAGGTTATGTCGATGAGCAGTTCTTC. Translation gives CASRRSGGYVDEQFF.

The chain uses TRBV7-2 and TRBJ1-5, with D hard to call. The CDR3 spans 13 residues. Trimming removed 3 bases from V and 6 bases from J, with 9 bases in between. CDR1 is SGHTA, CDR2 FQGNSA, per germline. The CDR3 DNA follows: TGTGCCAGCAGCTTTACAGAGACTCAGCCCCAGCATTTT. Encoded protein: CASSFTETQPQHF.

There are a few counts of this clonotype. This rearrangement joins TRBV14 to TRBJ2-1, with TRBD2 matching over 8 bases. Germline CDR1 reads SGHDN; CDR2 reads FVKESK. V gave up 3 bases and J gave up 3 bases; unmatched junction bases: 7. The CDR3 sequence is 16 residues long. CDR3: CASSQPGRALYNEQFF. CDR3 sequence (DNA): TGTGCCAGCAGCCAGCCCGGGAGGGCCCTCTACAATGAGCAGTTCTTC.

This clonotype was recorded many times. The chain has TRBV7-9 and TRBJ2-7; D is unresolved. Germline V gives CDR1 SEHNR, CDR2 FQNEAQ (reference sequence). The CDR3 consists of 12 residues. V was trimmed by 5 bases and J by 5 bases, leaving 10 bases between them. CDR3 sequence (DNA): TGTGCCAGCAGCGAAATCACGGACGAGCAGTACTTC. This translates into CASSEITDEQYF.

Note on this clonotype: A much larger clone is a single base away; this may be a read error. This chain connects TRBV29-1 to TRBJ2-1, with D possibly TRBD2 on 6 matching bases. The V end lost 1 base, the J end lost 10 bases, and 20 bases lay between the germline ends. Germline V gene data show CDR1 as SQVTM and CDR2 as ANQGSEA. The CDR3 loop spans 15 amino acids. The CDR3 here is CSVEGRGLTSYEQFF. In DNA form, the CDR3 reads TGCAGCGTTGAAGGGAGGGGACTGACCTCCTACGAGCAGTTCTTC.

V and J are TRBV20-1 and TRBJ1-2; the match to TRBD1 covers 10 bases. With 3 bases clipped from V and 8 bases from J, the junction kept 6 bases outside the gene matches. The germline gives CDR1 DFQATT, CDR2 SNEGSKA (reference sequence). The CDR3 is 13 residues long. The CDR3 DNA sequence: TGCAGTGCTAGGAAGGACAGGGGGGACGGCTACACCTTC. Translating gives CSARKDRGDGYTF.

The chain carries TRBV20-1 and TRBJ1-4; D not certain. The V and J ends lost 4 bases and 8 bases respectively, with 14 bases between them. The CDR3 extends over 13 amino acids. Germline-derived CDR1 and CDR2 are DFQATT and SNEGSKA (reference sequence). The CDR3 nucleotides are TGCAGTGCTAAGAATGGAGGGCTAGAAAAACTGTTTTTT. This gives the protein CSAKNGGLEKLFF.

This clonotype was counted once. This chain uses TRBV20-1 with TRBJ1-2, with D uncertain. Looked up from germline, CDR1 is DFQATT and CDR2 is SNEGSKA (reference sequence). The CDR3 loop spans 13 amino acids. V gave up 3 bases and J gave up 5 bases, with 13 bases separating them. The CDR3 here is CSASVIERYGYTF. As DNA, the CDR3 is TGCAGTGCTAGCGTTATAGAGCGATATGGCTACACCTTC.

In its sample, this clonotype was seen a few times. The chain combines TRBV7-6 with TRBJ2-2; D is tentatively TRBD1 or TRBD2 (5 bases each). Germline V lookup: CDR1 SGHVS, CDR2 FNYEAQ. V lost 5 bases to trimming and J lost 5 bases, with 18 bases between them. This CDR3 is 16 amino acids long. The CDR3 sequence: CASSPGIREETGELFF. The CDR3 DNA follows: TGTGCCAGCAGCCCAGGGATACGGGAAGAGACCGGGGAGCTGTTTTTT.

The rearrangement uses TRBV6-1 and TRBJ2-5; a possible D gene is TRBD1 (6 bases). Germline V gives CDR1 MNHNS, CDR2 SASEGT. The CDR3 has 14 residues. The ends were cut back, 4 bases at V and 5 bases at J, with 14 bases in the middle. CDR3 in DNA: TGTGCCAGCAGTGTTGACAGGTTCATGGAGACCCAGTACTTC. Translating gives CASSVDRFMETQYF.

The chain employs TRBV6-5 and TRBJ2-7; 7 bases are a match to TRBD1. The J call is uncertain, as TRBJ2-4 better fits the DNA end. Germline assignment: CDR1 MNHEY and CDR2 SVGAGI. This CDR3 has 13 residues. The CDR3 loop is CASRETGNDIQYF. CDR3 bases: TGTGCCAGCAGGGAGACAGGGAACGACATTCAGTACTTC.

This clonotype has more than one count but fewer than ten. This rearrangement joins TRBV5-8 to TRBJ2-7; D remains unclear. Germline loops: CDR1 SGHTS, CDR2 YDEGEE. With 0 bases removed from V and 1 base from J, the gap between germline ends came to 14 bases. There are 16 residues in the CDR3. Here the CDR3 DNA reads TGTGCCAGCAGCTTGGATCCGGGCCTTCTTTCCTACGAGCAGTACTTC. Translating it yields CASSLDPGLLSYEQYF.

For this clonotype: This could be a read error, since a much larger clone is one nucleotide away. The chain combines TRBV7-2 with TRBJ2-1, with 8 bases aligning to TRBD1. Germline loops: CDR1 SGHTA, CDR2 FQGNSA. The length of the CDR3 is 15 residues. V dropped 11 bases and J dropped 7; count of bases not matched to a gene: 16. The DNA for the CDR3 is TGTGCCGGCACCCTTAGGGCAGGGGGCATGAATGAGCAGTTCTTC. Residues: CAGTLRAGGMNEQFF.

The V and J genes are TRBV7-2 and TRBJ2-1, with TRBD2 matching over 7 bases. The CDR3 loop spans 15 amino acids. J lost 6 bases, V lost 3 bases, and 8 bases had no gene match. The germline V gene has CDR1 SGHTA and CDR2 FQGNSA. The CDR3 coding sequence is TGTGCCAGCAGCTTTAGCGGGCTGAGCGGCAATGAGCAGTTCTTC. Protein sequence: CASSFSGLSGNEQFF. Full variable domain (missing parts from reference TRBV7-2 and TRBJ2-1): GAGVSQSPSNKVTEKGKDVELRCDPISGHTALYWYRQSLGQGLEFLIYFQGNSAPDKSGLPSDRFSAERTGGSVSTLTIQRTQQEDSAVYLCASSFSGLSGNEQFFGPGTRLTVL.